This TCR beta chain emerged from a study of identical twins. This clonotype has ten or more counts. Template switching added a universal primer site, and cDNA bore unique molecular identifiers. Using its own MiXCR run on the 5' RACE reads, TCRdb lists one record per CDR3 protein. The data show 250,000 or so distinct CDR3 sequences, 5.5% to 7% seen once. The sample was also reused in another study, on yellow fever vaccine responses in identical twins.

The receptor was isolated from a young woman in good health. Sequencing input: memory (CD45RO+) T cells sorted from blood.

This CDR3 reads CASKATGVITEAFF. The CDR3 DNA reads as TGTGCCAGCAAAGCTACAGGGGTCATCACTGAAGCTTTCTTT. V and J are TRBV27 and TRBJ1-1, with 7 nucleotides matching TRBD1. The CDR3 is made up of 14 amino acids. The germline CDR1 and CDR2 sequences are MNHEY and SMNVEV (reference sequence). The V segment lost 7 bases and the J segment 4 bases; nucleotides outside the gene matches: 9.